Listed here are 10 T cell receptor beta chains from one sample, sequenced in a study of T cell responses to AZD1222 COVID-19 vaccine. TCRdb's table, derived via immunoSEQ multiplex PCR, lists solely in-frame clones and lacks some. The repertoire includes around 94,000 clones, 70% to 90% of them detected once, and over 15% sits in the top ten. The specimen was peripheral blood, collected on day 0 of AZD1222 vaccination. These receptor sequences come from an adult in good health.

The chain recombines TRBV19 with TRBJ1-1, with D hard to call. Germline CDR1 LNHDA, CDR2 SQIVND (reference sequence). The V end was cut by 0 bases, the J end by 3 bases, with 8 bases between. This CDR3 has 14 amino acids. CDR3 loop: CASSIDRQYTEAFF. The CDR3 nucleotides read TGTGCCAGTAGTATAGATCGGCAGTACACTGAAGCTTTCTTT.

The CDR3 here is CASGASPLHF. The DNA for the CDR3 is TGTGCCAGTGGGGCCTCACCCCTCCACTTT. The rearrangement links TRBV19 to TRBJ1-6, with D possibly TRBD1 on 5 matching bases. The CDR3 consists of 10 residues. V dropped 8 bases and J dropped 10 bases, with 6 bases sitting between them. Germline assignment: CDR1 LNHDA and CDR2 SQIVND (reference sequence).

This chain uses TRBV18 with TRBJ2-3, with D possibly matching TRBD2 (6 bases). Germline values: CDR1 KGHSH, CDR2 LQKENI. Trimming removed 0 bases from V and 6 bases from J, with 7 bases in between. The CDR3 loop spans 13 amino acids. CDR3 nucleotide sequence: TGTGCCAGCTCACCACCGAGCGGGGATACGCAGTATTTT. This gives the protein CASSPPSGDTQYF.

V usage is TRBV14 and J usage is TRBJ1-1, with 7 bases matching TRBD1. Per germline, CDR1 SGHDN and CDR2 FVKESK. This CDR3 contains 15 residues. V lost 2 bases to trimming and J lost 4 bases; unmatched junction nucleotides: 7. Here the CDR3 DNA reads TGTGCCAGCAGCCAATTGACAGGGAGCCCCACTGAAGCTTTCTTT. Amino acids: CASSQLTGSPTEAFF.

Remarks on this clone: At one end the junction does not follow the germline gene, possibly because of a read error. The CDR3 spells CASSRDRIPLNLFF. In DNA form, the CDR3 reads TGTGCCAGCAGCCGGGACCGCATTCCCTTGAACCTATTCTTC. The V and J genes are TRBV5-6 and TRBJ1-2; D possibly corresponds to TRBD1 (5 bases). The V gene's germline CDR1 is SGHDT and CDR2 YYEEEE. The CDR3 sequence is 14 residues long. The full variable domain, in which reference TRBV5-6 and TRBJ1-2 provide the parts outside the CDR3, is DAGVTQSPTHLIKTRGQQVTLRCSPKSGHDTVSWYQQALGQGPQFIFQYYEEEERQRGNFPDRFSGHQFPNYSSELNVNALLLGDSALYLCASSRDRIPLNLFFGSGTRLTVV.

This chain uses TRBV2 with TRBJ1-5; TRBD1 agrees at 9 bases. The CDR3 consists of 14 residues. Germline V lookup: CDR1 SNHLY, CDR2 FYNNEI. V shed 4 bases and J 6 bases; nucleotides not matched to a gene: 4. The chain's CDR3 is CASSGTGESQPQHF. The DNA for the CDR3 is TGTGCCAGCAGTGGGACAGGGGAAAGTCAGCCCCAGCATTTT.

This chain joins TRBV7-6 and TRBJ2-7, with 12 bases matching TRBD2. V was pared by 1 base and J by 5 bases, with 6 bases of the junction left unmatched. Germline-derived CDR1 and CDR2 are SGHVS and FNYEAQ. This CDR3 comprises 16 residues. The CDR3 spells CASSLGLAGVRDEQYF. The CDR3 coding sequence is TGTGCCAGCAGCTTAGGACTAGCGGGGGTCCGGGACGAGCAGTACTTC.

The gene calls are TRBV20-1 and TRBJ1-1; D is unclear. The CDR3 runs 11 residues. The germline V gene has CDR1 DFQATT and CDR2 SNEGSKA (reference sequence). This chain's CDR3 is CTTKRNTEAFF. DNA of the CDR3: TGCACGACTAAGCGGAACACTGAAGCTTTCTTT.

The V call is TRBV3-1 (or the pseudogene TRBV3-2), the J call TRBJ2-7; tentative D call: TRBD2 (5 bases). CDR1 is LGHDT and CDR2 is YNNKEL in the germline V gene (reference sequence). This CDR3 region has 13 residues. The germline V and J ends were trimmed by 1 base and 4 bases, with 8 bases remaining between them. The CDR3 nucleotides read TGTGCCAGCAGCCAAGGCGGGTTTTACGAGCAGTACTTC. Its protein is CASSQGGFYEQYF.

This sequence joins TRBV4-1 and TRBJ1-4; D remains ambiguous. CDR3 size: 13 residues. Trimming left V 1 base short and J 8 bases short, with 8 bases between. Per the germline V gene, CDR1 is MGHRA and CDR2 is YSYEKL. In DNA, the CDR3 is TGCGCCAGCAGCCAAGTGCTGGTGGAAAAACTGTTTTTT. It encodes CASSQVLVEKLFF.